The 30 T cell receptor beta chains reported below all come from one sample, sequenced in a study of neurological immune-mediated disorders. One entry per CDR3 protein results from TCRdb running MiXCR on the 5' RACE reads. In the table there are about 74,000 distinct CDR3 sequences, around 5% of which are singletons. The sequenced sample consisted of PBMCs. These TCRs come from a man younger than 35 with multiple sclerosis.

V and J are TRBV5-1 and TRBJ2-7; 7 positions match TRBD2. CDR3 length equals 12 residues. J lost 2 bases, V lost 8 bases, and 4 bases had no gene match. Germline-derived CDR1 and CDR2 are SGHRS and YFSETQ. CDR3 in DNA: TGCGCCAGGGGGGGGGATCCCTACGAGCAGTACTTC. Protein: CARGGDPYEQYF.

The genes are TRBV9 and TRBJ2-7, with 12 bases fitting TRBD2. This CDR3 region has 17 residues. The ends lost 0 bases at V and 3 bases at J; junction bases unmatched: 7. Germline lookup yields CDR1 SGDLS and CDR2 YYNGEE. The CDR3 DNA follows: TGTGCCAGCAGCGTAGGCTTGTTGACTAGCGGGGGCTACGAGCAGTACTTC. This codes for CASSVGLLTSGGYEQYF.

This clonotype was recorded at least ten times. This rearrangement joins TRBV20-1 to TRBJ2-3; no reliable D call. Between the trimmed V and J ends, which lost 3 bases and 3 bases, there was a span of 10 bases. The CDR3 length is 13 residues. Germline V lookup: CDR1 DFQATT, CDR2 SNEGSKA (reference sequence). The CDR3 coding sequence is TGCAGTGCTAGCTATATCGGGACAGATACGCAGTATTTT. Protein sequence: CSASYIGTDTQYF.

This clonotype was found many times. The rearrangement links TRBV5-1 to TRBJ2-7; 12 bases map to TRBD2. This CDR3 has 19 amino acids. Germline V gene lookup returns CDR1 SGHRS and CDR2 YFSETQ. V trimming: 3 bases; J trimming: 5 bases; junction bases outside the gene matches: 18. This chain's CDR3 is CASSSRLLAGGFYPHEQYF. As DNA, the CDR3 is TGCGCCAGCAGCTCCAGATTACTAGCGGGGGGTTTCTATCCCCACGAGCAGTACTTC.

There are many counts of this clonotype. The chain uses TRBV5-1 and TRBJ2-1, with 14 nucleotides matching TRBD2. Trimming cost V 3 bases and J 9 bases; bases outside gene matches: 5. The CDR3 contains 15 residues. The germline V gene has CDR1 SGHRS and CDR2 YFSETQ. CDR3 DNA: TGCGCCAGCAGCTCGGGACTAGCGGGGGTTAGTGAGCAGTTCTTC. Encoded protein: CASSSGLAGVSEQFF.

The chain carries TRBV12-3 or TRBV12-4 and TRBJ1-1; D is unclear. CDR3 length: 14 amino acids. V gave up 4 bases and J gave up 6 bases, with 15 bases separating them. The CDR3 is CASSSGVFGAEAFF. As DNA, the CDR3 is TGTGCCAGCAGTTCTGGGGTCTTCGGCGCTGAAGCTTTCTTT.

This clonotype was observed many times. The genes are TRBV20-1 and TRBJ2-5, with D maybe TRBD2 (5 bases). Trimming stripped 1 base from V and 2 bases from J, with 17 bases between. Looked up from germline, CDR1 is DFQATT and CDR2 is SNEGSKA (reference sequence). CDR3 length: 16 amino acids. The CDR3 spells CSARGSTSGLQETQYF. The CDR3 region has the DNA TGCAGTGCTAGAGGCTCCACGAGCGGCCTACAAGAGACCCAGTACTTC.

This clonotype was picked up many times. The rearrangement links TRBV5-1 to TRBJ2-2; either TRBD1 or TRBD2 may supply D (6 bases each). Between the trimmed V and J ends, which lost 3 bases and 1 base, there was a span of 10 bases. Germline lookup yields CDR1 SGHRS and CDR2 YFSETQ. CDR3 length: 15 amino acids. This CDR3 is CASSSAGQNTGELFF. CDR3 nucleotides: TGCGCCAGCAGCTCGGCGGGACAGAACACCGGGGAGCTGTTTTTT.

This clonotype was observed many times. The chain joins TRBV18 to TRBJ1-4, with 7 positions matching TRBD1. The ends lost 3 bases at V and 8 bases at J; junction bases unmatched: 9. From germline, CDR1 is KGHSH and CDR2 LQKENI. The CDR3 totals 15 residues. This CDR3 is CASSPRQGGGEKLFF. The CDR3 coding sequence is TGTGCCAGCTCACCTCGACAGGGTGGCGGGGAAAAACTGTTTTTT. The full variable domain, with the rest looked up from reference TRBV18 and TRBJ1-4, is NAGVMQNPRHLVRRRGQEARLRCSPMKGHSHVYWYRQLPEEGLKFMVYLQKENIIDESGMPKERFSAEFPKEGPSILRIQQVVRGDSAAYFCASSPRQGGGEKLFFGSGTQLSVL.

Many counts were recorded for this clonotype. The gene calls are TRBV12-3 or TRBV12-4 and TRBJ2-1, with D possibly TRBD2 on 5 matching bases. The CDR3 contains 10 residues. V lost 8 bases and J 7 bases, leaving 6 bases between the germline ends. The CDR3 spells CASGGNEQFF. The CDR3 DNA reads as TGTGCCAGCGGAGGTAATGAGCAGTTCTTC.

This clonotype showed up many times. The chain combines TRBV7-3 with TRBJ1-1, with a weak D call TRBD1 (5 bases). V dropped 1 base and J dropped 0 bases, with 9 bases sitting between them. In germline, CDR1 is SGHTA, CDR2 FQGTGA. There are 15 residues in the CDR3. CDR3 DNA sequence: TGTGCCAGCAGCTTAAACACAGGCCTGAACACTGAAGCTTTCTTT. Its protein is CASSLNTGLNTEAFF.

This clonotype occurred many times. CDR3 sequence (DNA): TGCGCCAGCAGCTTGGAAATGGCCGGAGGGAAAGCTTTCTTT. Translation: CASSLEMAGGKAFF. The chain employs TRBV5-1 and TRBJ1-1; D gene unclear. CDR3 length: 14 residues. In germline, CDR1 is SGHRS, CDR2 YFSETQ. Between the trimmed V and J ends, which lost 0 bases and 9 bases, there was a span of 15 bases.

This clonotype showed up many times. The V call is TRBV20-1, the J call TRBJ1-5, with TRBD1 as a possible D gene (5 bases). The length of the CDR3 is 12 residues. Trimming removed 5 bases at V and 4 bases at J, with 9 bases between. The V gene's germline CDR1 is DFQATT and CDR2 SNEGSKA (reference sequence). The CDR3 DNA is TGCAGTGCTTCGGAGGGGAATCAGCCCCAGCATTTT. Amino acids: CSASEGNQPQHF.

J is TRBJ2-1 and V is TRBV19; D gene unclear. Trimming removed 5 bases from V and 3 bases from J, with 11 bases in between. The CDR3 has 14 residues. Per the germline V gene, CDR1 is LNHDA and CDR2 is SQIVND (reference sequence). The CDR3 sequence: CASSAQLNYNEQFF. DNA for the CDR3: TGTGCCAGTAGTGCACAGCTTAACTACAATGAGCAGTTCTTC.

This clonotype showed up many times. CDR3 nucleotide sequence: TGTGCCAGCAGTGCCGCCAGGCTCTCCTACGAGCAGTACTTC. Encoded protein: CASSAARLSYEQYF. J is TRBJ2-7 and V is TRBV2; D unresolved. V lost 4 bases, J lost 0 bases, and 10 bases lay in between. Germline lookup yields CDR1 SNHLY and CDR2 FYNNEI. This CDR3 spans 14 amino acids.

Remarks on this clonotype: Just one base apart from a much larger clone, this may be a read error. This rearrangement joins TRBV7-9 to TRBJ1-1, with 7 bases aligning to TRBD1. The CDR3 spans 13 residues. The junction had 10 bases not matched to a gene; V was cut back by 5 bases and J by 10 bases. The germline V gene encodes CDR1 SEHNR and CDR2 FQNEAQ (reference sequence). The CDR3 DNA reads TGTGCCAGCAGCCCAGCAAGACAGGGTACAGCTTTCTTT. The encoded protein is CASSPARQGTAFF.

The sample holds many counts of this clonotype. V is TRBV5-1 and J is TRBJ2-2, with 14 positions matching TRBD2. V was clipped by 5 bases and J by 6 bases; unmatched bases: 15. Germline CDR1 is SGHRS and CDR2 is YFSETQ. This CDR3 contains 19 residues. The CDR3 nucleotides read TGCGCCAGCAGACACCCCCGGACTAGCGGGGGGCCGCGTCCCGGGGAGCTGTTTTTT. Translating gives CASRHPRTSGGPRPGELFF.

The sample holds many counts of this clonotype. V is TRBV20-1 and J is TRBJ1-4, with D maybe TRBD1 (5 bases). This CDR3 is built from 15 residues. V was trimmed by 2 bases and J by 0 bases, leaving 10 bases between them. Germline lookup yields CDR1 DFQATT and CDR2 SNEGSKA (reference sequence). This CDR3 reads CSARRGGPTNEKLFF. The CDR3 DNA reads as TGCAGTGCTAGACGGGGGGGTCCAACTAATGAAAAACTGTTTTTT.

This clonotype was seen many times. The V call is TRBV12-3 or TRBV12-4, the J call TRBJ2-3; D gene unclear. The CDR3 loop spans 15 amino acids. Between the trimmed V and J ends, which lost 2 bases and 1 base, there was a span of 10 bases. CDR3 loop: CASSLRPVGTDTQYF. The DNA of the CDR3 is TGTGCCAGCAGTTTAAGGCCCGTGGGCACAGATACGCAGTATTTT.

Points on this clonotype: This sequence may be a read error, since a much larger clone differs from it by one base. Given the absence of the conserved phenylalanine or tryptophan at the CDR3 end, a read error is likely. The chain has TRBV6-5 and TRBJ1-2, with D hard to call. This CDR3 spans 12 amino acids. V lost 7 bases and J lost 7, with 13 bases in between. Germline loops: CDR1 MNHEY, CDR2 SVGAGI. The CDR3 loop is CASTREGRGYTC. In DNA, the CDR3 is TGTGCCAGCACAAGGGAAGGGCGTGGCTACACCTGC.

The J gene is TRBJ2-2, the V gene TRBV5-1; 8 nucleotides line up with TRBD1. The trim removed 4 bases at V and 6 bases at J, leaving 11 bases unmatched. Germline values: CDR1 SGHRS, CDR2 YFSETQ. The CDR3 contains 16 residues. Here the CDR3 DNA reads TGCGCCAGCAGCCCGGCCGTGACAGGGGTGTCCGGGGAGCTGTTTTTT. Amino acids: CASSPAVTGVSGELFF.

This clonotype was recorded many times. The chain recombines TRBV9 with TRBJ1-5, with D maybe TRBD1 (5 bases). Trimming stripped 0 bases from V and 1 base from J, with 8 bases between. Germline assignment: CDR1 SGDLS and CDR2 YYNGEE. CDR3 length equals 15 residues. The DNA of the CDR3 is TGTGCCAGCAGCGTAGATGGGGGAAGCAATCAGCCCCAGCATTTT. This translates into CASSVDGGSNQPQHF.

There are many counts of this clonotype. The chain recombines TRBV20-1 with TRBJ2-1; 10 bases match TRBD2. The germline V gene encodes CDR1 DFQATT and CDR2 SNEGSKA (reference sequence). The J segment lost 7 bases and the V segment lost 0 bases, leaving 9 bases of the junction unmatched. The CDR3 spans 16 residues. The CDR3 region has the DNA TGCAGTGCTAGAGATAGGGCTAGCGGGAGATCAAATGAGCAGTTCTTC. This gives the protein CSARDRASGRSNEQFF.

This clonotype was observed a handful of times. At one end, the junction sequence differs from germline, possibly due to a read error. J is TRBJ2-7 and V is TRBV2; no clear D gene. CDR1 and CDR2 from the germline V gene are SNHLY and FYNNEI. This CDR3 has 12 residues. CDR3 sequence (DNA): TGTGCCAGCGGTGAGACCGTCGTAGAGCAGTACTTC. This translates into CASGETVVEQYF.

The chain is built from TRBV5-1 and TRBJ2-7; a possible D gene is TRBD1 (5 bases). The CDR3 spans 12 residues. Germline V gives CDR1 SGHRS, CDR2 YFSETQ. The ends were cut back, 4 bases at V and 4 bases at J, with 9 bases in the middle. CDR3 nucleotides: TGCGCCAGCAGCAAAAGGGGTTACGAGCAGTACTTC. Amino acid sequence: CASSKRGYEQYF.

This clonotype was recorded many times. The chain uses TRBV10-3 and TRBJ1-5; D is unresolved. V was trimmed by 2 bases and J by 2 bases, leaving 10 bases between them. This CDR3 has 15 amino acids. Germline values: CDR1 ENHRY, CDR2 SYGVKD. The CDR3 is CAISERVAGNQPQHF. Here the CDR3 DNA reads TGTGCCATCAGTGAGCGGGTAGCAGGCAATCAGCCCCAGCATTTT.

This clonotype has ten or more counts. CDR3 nucleotide sequence: TGCGCCAGCCTCGGGTCAATAAACACTGAAGCTTTCTTT. It specifies CASLGSINTEAFF. The chain combines TRBV10-2 with TRBJ1-1; D is undetermined. Germline CDR1 WSHSY, CDR2 SAAADI. V was cut by 8 bases and J by 2 bases, with 12 bases left in between. This CDR3 has 13 residues.

This clonotype was found a few times. The J gene is TRBJ2-3, the V gene TRBV18; D is uncertain. The germline gives CDR1 KGHSH, CDR2 LQKENI. Trimming left V 5 bases short and J 0 bases short, with 9 bases between. CDR3 size: 14 residues. The CDR3 loop reads CASSAFGSTDTQYF. DNA for the CDR3: TGTGCCAGCTCAGCATTCGGGAGCACAGATACGCAGTATTTT.

This clonotype was detected a few times. Germline is not matched at one junction end, which may reflect a read error. The gene calls are TRBV20-1 and TRBJ1-5; TRBD1 is a possible D gene (5 bases). The CDR3 is 14 residues long. Germline lookup yields CDR1 DFQATT and CDR2 SNEGSKA (reference sequence). The CDR3 region has the DNA TGCAGTGCGTCGGACAAGTATAGCAATCAGCCCCAGAATTTT. Amino acids: CSASDKYSNQPQNF.

In its sample, this clonotype was seen many times. The chain links TRBV6-5 to TRBJ2-7, with 7 bases fitting TRBD1. The CDR3 is made up of 14 amino acids. CDR1 is MNHEY and CDR2 is SVGAGI in the germline V gene. The ends lost 5 bases at V and 3 bases at J; junction bases unmatched: 7. In DNA form, the CDR3 reads TGTGCCAGCAGTGAGACAGGGTATGTCTACGAGCAGTACTTC. Translated, it gives CASSETGYVYEQYF.